The 16 T cell receptor beta chains below all came from one sample that was sequenced in a study of blood T cell repertoires in COVID-19. Here immunoSEQ multiplex PCR was the method, and the copy in TCRdb shows in-frame clones only, minus some. This sample has fewer than 25,000 clones, with around 92% found just once. Sequencing used peripheral blood. These TCRs come from a human donor in a cohort sampled during active COVID-19.

The rearrangement links TRBV19 to TRBJ1-5, with no clear D. The CDR3 is made up of 16 amino acids. The V gene's germline CDR1 is LNHDA and CDR2 SQIVND (reference sequence). Trimming shortened V by 4 bases and J by 0 bases, and 13 bases separated the two germline ends. CDR3: CASSKRVKDSNQPQHF. In DNA, the CDR3 is TGTGCCAGTAGTAAGCGGGTTAAAGATAGCAATCAGCCCCAGCATTTT.

The gene calls are TRBV28 and TRBJ1-2, with TRBD1 matching 7 bases. CDR1 is MDHEN and CDR2 is SYDVKM in the germline V gene. This CDR3 region has 13 residues. V was clipped by 7 bases and J by 8 bases; unmatched bases: 10. CDR3 protein: CASNRGRGEGYTF. The CDR3 DNA follows: TGTGCCAGCAACAGGGGCAGGGGAGAGGGCTACACCTTC.

This chain joins TRBV27 and TRBJ1-1; 9 nucleotides match TRBD1. The CDR3 runs 15 residues. The V gene end was trimmed by 6 bases and the J gene end by 8 bases; junction bases not matched to a gene: 13. Per the germline V gene, CDR1 is MNHEY and CDR2 is SMNVEV (reference sequence). In DNA form, the CDR3 reads TGTGCCAGCAGCTCGGCCCTACAGGGGGCGGCCGAAGCTTTCTTT. Amino acid sequence: CASSSALQGAAEAFF.

The chain uses TRBV7-3 and TRBJ1-1; no clear D. Trimming left V 2 bases short and J 0 bases short, with 4 bases between. Germline V lookup: CDR1 SGHTA, CDR2 FQGTGA. CDR3 length: 13 residues. In nucleotides, the CDR3 is TGTGCCAGCAGCTTATCCGTGAACACTGAAGCTTTCTTT. Amino acids: CASSLSVNTEAFF. Full variable domain (rest looked up from reference TRBV7-3 and TRBJ1-1): GAGVSQTPSNKVTEKGKYVELRCDPISGHTALYWYRQSLGQGPEFLIYFQGTGAADDSGLPNDRFFAVRPEGSVSTLKIQRTERGDSAVYLCASSLSVNTEAFFGQGTRLTVV.

V is TRBV2 and J is TRBJ1-1; D gene uncertain. The V gene's germline CDR1 is SNHLY and CDR2 FYNNEI. The germline V and J ends were trimmed by 9 bases and 1 base, with 15 bases remaining between them. The CDR3 length is 14 residues. CDR3 residues: CARTRSSQNTEAFF. The CDR3 DNA sequence: TGTGCCAGAACTAGGTCCAGCCAGAACACTGAAGCTTTCTTT.

For the CDR3, the DNA is TGTGCCAGCAGCGGACCTAAACGGGAGGGGCAAGAGACCCAGTACTTC. Its protein product is CASSGPKREGQETQYF. V usage is TRBV27 and J usage is TRBJ2-5; 8 bases fit TRBD2. The CDR3 runs to 16 residues. Per the germline V gene, CDR1 is MNHEY and CDR2 is SMNVEV (reference sequence). J was trimmed by 2 bases and V by 6 bases; bases with no gene match: 11.

This clone showed up just a few times. The genes are TRBV7-3 and TRBJ2-7; 12 bases are a match to TRBD2. This CDR3 has 14 residues. Germline CDR1 is SGHTA and CDR2 is FQGTGA. V trimming: 2 bases; J trimming: 6 bases; junction bases outside the gene matches: 2. CDR3 bases: TGTGCCAGCAGCTTACTAGCGGGAGGGAGCGAGCAGTACTTC. Residues: CASSLLAGGSEQYF.

The chain couples TRBV3-1 (or the pseudogene TRBV3-2) to TRBJ1-5; 12 bases fit TRBD1. CDR1 is LGHDT and CDR2 is YNNKEL in the germline V gene (reference sequence). J gave up 8 bases and V 5 bases, and 7 bases lay outside the gene matches. The CDR3 covers 15 residues. As DNA, the CDR3 is TGTGCCAGCAGCTTGGGACAGGGGGCTCCAAAGCCCCAGCATTTT. Translated: CASSLGQGAPKPQHF.

The chain is built from TRBV27 and TRBJ2-3, with D perhaps matching TRBD2 (6 bases). V lost 1 base to trimming and J lost 4 bases, with 15 bases between them. Germline V lookup: CDR1 MNHEY, CDR2 SMNVEV (reference sequence). The CDR3 is 16 amino acids. DNA of the CDR3: TGTGCCAGCAGTTTATTAAACCCTAGCGCGCCAGATACGCAGTATTTT. Translating it yields CASSLLNPSAPDTQYF.

CDR3 nucleotides: TGTGCCAGCGGAGACCATAGCGGGAATTCCGGGGAGCTGTTTTTT. Translation: CASGDHSGNSGELFF. This chain joins TRBV28 and TRBJ2-2; 8 nucleotides match TRBD2. This CDR3 region has 15 residues. CDR1 is MDHEN and CDR2 is SYDVKM in the germline V gene. The junction had 11 bases not matched to a gene; V was cut back by 8 bases and J by 6 bases.

The chain joins TRBV19 to TRBJ2-7; TRBD1 matches 12 bases. The CDR3 extends over 14 amino acids. Germline loops: CDR1 LNHDA, CDR2 SQIVND (reference sequence). V lost 5 bases, J lost 7 bases, and 6 bases stayed unmatched. As DNA, the CDR3 is TGTGCCAGTAGTCCGGGACAGGGGGCGGGGGAGCAGTACTTC. It codes for CASSPGQGAGEQYF. Full variable domain (outside the CDR3, taken from reference TRBV19 and TRBJ2-7): DGGITQSPKYLFRKEGQNVTLSCEQNLNHDAMYWYRQDPGQGLRLIYYSQIVNDFQKGDIAEGYSVSREKKESFPLTVTSAQKNPTAFYLCASSPGQGAGEQYFGPGTRLTVT.

The rearrangement joins TRBV27 to TRBJ1-3; D is unresolved. This CDR3 has 17 amino acids. V was clipped by 5 bases and J by 3 bases, with 20 bases between them. Germline-derived CDR1 and CDR2 are MNHEY and SMNVEV (reference sequence). CDR3 DNA sequence: TGTGCCAGCAGTCCCAGCCGGGAAAGGGTTGTTGGAAACACCATATATTTT. Its protein product is CASSPSRERVVGNTIYF.

The genes are TRBV4-1 and TRBJ1-1, with a tentative D call TRBD1 (6 bases). The CDR3 totals 15 residues. The ends were cut back, 0 bases at V and 4 bases at J, with 12 bases in the middle. Looked up from germline, CDR1 is MGHRA and CDR2 is YSYEKL. The CDR3, as DNA: TGCGCCAGCAGCCAAGAAAGAAACAGGGCCACTGAAGCTTTCTTT. It encodes CASSQERNRATEAFF.

The chain carries TRBV13 and TRBJ1-1, with 9 bases matching TRBD1. Germline assignment: CDR1 PRHDT and CDR2 FYEKMQ (reference sequence). The CDR3 sequence is 15 residues long. V lost 0 bases, J lost 5 bases, and 4 bases stayed unmatched. The CDR3 region has the DNA TGTGCCAGCAGCTTAGGCGGGACAGGGCAAACTGAAGCTTTCTTT. Translated: CASSLGGTGQTEAFF.

The rearrangement uses TRBV5-6 and TRBJ2-7; either TRBD1 or TRBD2 may fit D (6 bases each). The CDR3 loop spans 14 amino acids. Looked up from germline, CDR1 is SGHDT and CDR2 is YYEEEE. The ends were cut back, 4 bases at V and 2 bases at J, with 13 bases in the middle. CDR3 sequence reads: CASSLGGLPYEQYF. CDR3 nucleotides: TGTGCCAGCAGCCTGGGGGGCTTGCCCTACGAGCAGTACTTC.

The rearrangement links TRBV29-1 to TRBJ2-3; D might be TRBD1 (6 bases). CDR1 and CDR2 (germline): SQVTM, ANQGSEA. The V and J ends lost 5 bases and 2 bases respectively, with 11 bases between them. The CDR3 has 13 amino acids. The CDR3 reads CSVIRDNTDTQYF. The DNA for the CDR3 is TGCAGCGTTATCCGGGACAACACAGATACGCAGTATTTT.